The following is a TCR beta chain sequence with its context. The data originate from a study of blood T cell repertoires in COVID-19. Study background: Both acute and convalescent COVID-19 samples were obtained from the United States, Italy and Spain.

As processed by the authors: Reference gene primer amplification gave nucleated cell count estimates. The assay was immunoSEQ multiplex PCR, and TCRdb's table has in-frame clones only and misses some. V and J calls and clone size follow that table, whereas D and trimming were derived from the DNA. The sample carries about 300,000 clones, 83% recorded once. Trimming took 0 bases from V and 0 from J, leaving 6 bases between them. The CDR3 is made up of 15 amino acids. CDR1 MNHEY and CDR2 SVGAGI come from the germline V gene. J is TRBJ1-3 and V is TRBV6-5, with a tentative D call TRBD1 (6 bases). The sequenced sample was peripheral blood. This clonotype originated in a woman aged 45-60 years with acute or convalescent COVID-19. The CDR3 nucleotides are TGTGCCAGCAGTTACTCAGGGGGCTCTGGAAACACCATATATTTT. Encoded protein: CASSYSGGSGNTIYF.